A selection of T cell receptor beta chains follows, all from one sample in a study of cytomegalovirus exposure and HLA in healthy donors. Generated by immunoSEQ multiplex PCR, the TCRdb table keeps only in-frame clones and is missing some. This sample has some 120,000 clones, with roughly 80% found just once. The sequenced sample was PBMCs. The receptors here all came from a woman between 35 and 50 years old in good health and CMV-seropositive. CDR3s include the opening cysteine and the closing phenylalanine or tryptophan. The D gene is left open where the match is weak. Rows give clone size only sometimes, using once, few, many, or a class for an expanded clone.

CDR3: CASSSPVIAGQETQYF
DNA: TGTGCCAGCAGCTCCCCTGTAATAGCGGGACAAGAGACCCAGTACTTC
D: TRBD2
J: TRBJ2-5
length: 16
size: NA
V: TRBV11-2

CDR3: CASSQVRVQRETQYF
DNA: TGCGCCAGCAGCCAAGTGAGGGTTCAAAGGGAGACCCAGTACTTC
D: NA
J: TRBJ2-5
length: 15
size: NA
V: TRBV4-1

CDR3: CASSLSPRWAGVQETQYF
DNA: TGTGCCAGCAGTTTATCCCCACGTTGGGCGGGGGTACAAGAGACCCAGTACTTC
D: TRBD2
J: TRBJ2-5
length: 18
size: NA
V: TRBV27

CDR3: CSASSYNEQFF
DNA: TGCAGTGCTTCGTCCTACAATGAGCAGTTCTTC
D: NA
J: TRBJ2-1
length: 11
size: NA
V: TRBV20-1

CDR3: CASSNAGQGVTYEQYF
DNA: TGTGCCAGCAGCAATGCGGGACAGGGGGTCACCTACGAGCAGTACTTC
D: NA
J: TRBJ2-7
length: 16
size: NA
V: TRBV21-1

CDR3: CASSFTRGGGYTF
DNA: TGTGCCAGCAGCTTTACGCGGGGTGGCGGCTACACCTTC
D: NA
J: TRBJ1-2
length: 13
size: NA
V: TRBV5-6

CDR3: CASSLVSRGEAFF
DNA: TGTGCCAGCAGCTTAGTTTCTCGGGGTGAAGCTTTCTTT
D: NA
J: TRBJ1-1
length: 13
size: few
V: TRBV7-2

CDR3: CASRTDGVMNEQFF
DNA: TGTGCCAGCAGGACTGACGGGGTTATGAATGAGCAGTTCTTC
D: NA
J: TRBJ2-1
length: 14
size: NA
V: TRBV6-1

CDR3: CASSLSQGGSTEAFF
DNA: TGTGCCAGCAGCTTAAGCCAGGGTGGTTCCACTGAAGCTTTCTTT
D: NA
J: TRBJ1-1
length: 15
size: once
V: TRBV7-2

CDR3: CASSPGLPNDEQFF
DNA: TGTGCCAGCAGCCCTGGACTACCCAACGATGAGCAGTTCTTC
D: NA
J: TRBJ2-1
length: 14
size: few
V: TRBV5-6

CDR3: CASNRGDGNTEAFF
DNA: TGTGCCAGCAACCGGGGGGACGGGAACACTGAAGCTTTCTTT
D: NA
J: TRBJ1-1
length: 14
size: NA
V: TRBV28

CDR3: CASSHSGTGGSEQYF
DNA: TGTGCCAGCAGCCATTCAGGGACAGGAGGTAGCGAGCAGTACTTC
D: TRBD1
J: TRBJ2-7
length: 15
size: NA
V: TRBV7-2

CDR3: CATTRYGGRSVGGGELFF
DNA: TGCGCCACGACCAGATACGGGGGACGGTCGGTTGGTGGCGGGGAGCTGTTTTTT
D: NA
J: TRBJ2-2
length: 18
size: few
V: TRBV5-1

CDR3: CASGPPGHPVGANVLTF
DNA: TGTGCTAGTGGTCCGCCGGGACACCCGGTCGGGGCCAACGTCCTGACTTTC
D: NA
J: TRBJ2-6
length: 17
size: NA
V: TRBV12-5

CDR3: CAIRGQPNEKLFF
DNA: TGTGCCATCAGGGGACAGCCTAATGAAAAACTGTTTTTT
D: TRBD1
J: TRBJ1-4
length: 13
size: once
V: TRBV10-3

CDR3: CASTLGGSTEAFF
DNA: TGTGCCAGCACCTTGGGGGGGTCCACTGAAGCTTTCTTT
D: NA
J: TRBJ1-1
length: 13
size: NA
V: TRBV7-6

CDR3: CASSKGASSGNTIYF
DNA: TGTGCCAGCAGCAAAGGGGCAAGCTCTGGAAACACCATATATTTT
D: NA
J: TRBJ1-3
length: 15
size: NA
V: TRBV21-1

CDR3: CASSRATGPGYGYTF
DNA: TGCGCCAGCAGCAGAGCGACAGGACCCGGCTATGGCTACACCTTC
D: NA
J: TRBJ1-2
length: 15
size: NA
V: TRBV5-1

CDR3: CASRLPGQGNDEQYF
DNA: TGTGCCAGCAGGCTTCCGGGACAGGGTAACGACGAGCAGTACTTC
D: TRBD1
J: TRBJ2-7
length: 15
size: few
V: TRBV6-6

CDR3: CASSTTTGSRGTDTQYF
DNA: TGTGCCAGCAGTACTACGACAGGGAGTAGAGGAACAGATACGCAGTATTTT
D: TRBD1
J: TRBJ2-3
length: 17
size: NA
V: TRBV28

CDR3: CAWSARGRTSTDTQYF
DNA: TGTGCCTGGTCGGCCAGGGGGAGGACTAGCACAGATACGCAGTATTTT
D: NA
J: TRBJ2-3
length: 16
size: NA
V: TRBV30

CDR3: CASTSTGRQTQYF
DNA: TGTGCCAGCACTTCCACAGGTAGACAGACCCAGTACTTC
D: NA
J: TRBJ2-5
length: 13
size: NA
V: TRBV2

CDR3: CASSPGTSGGTSQETQYF
DNA: TGTGCCAGCAGCCCGGGGACTAGCGGGGGGACCTCGCAAGAGACCCAGTACTTC
D: TRBD2
J: TRBJ2-5
length: 18
size: NA
V: TRBV7-2

CDR3: CASRTGTGGAGGANVLTF
DNA: TGCGCCAGCAGAACCGGGACAGGGGGCGCAGGAGGGGCCAACGTCCTGACTTTC
D: TRBD1
J: TRBJ2-6
length: 18
size: NA
V: TRBV4-1

CDR3: CASSLFGSGFIGDNEQFF
DNA: TGTGCCAGCAGCTTGTTCGGGAGCGGGTTCATTGGGGACAATGAGCAGTTCTTC
D: NA
J: TRBJ2-1
length: 18
size: NA
V: TRBV5-6

CDR3: CASSPSTIGTDTQYF
DNA: TGCGCCAGCAGCCCATCCACGATCGGGACAGATACGCAGTATTTT
D: NA
J: TRBJ2-3
length: 15
size: NA
V: TRBV5-1

CDR3: CASSLYPPGQIYYEQYF
DNA: TGTGCCAGCAGTTTATACCCCCCCGGACAGATTTACTACGAGCAGTACTTC
D: NA
J: TRBJ2-7
length: 17
size: few
V: TRBV27

CDR3: CASSSSSGGVYNEQFF
DNA: TGCGCCAGCAGCTCCTCAAGCGGGGGGGTCTACAATGAGCAGTTCTTC
D: TRBD2
J: TRBJ2-1
length: 16
size: NA
V: TRBV5-1

CDR3: CASSPWRVEDTQYF
DNA: TGTGCCAGCTCCCCGTGGCGGGTGGAAGATACGCAGTATTTT
D: NA
J: TRBJ2-3
length: 14
size: NA
V: TRBV18

CDR3: CASSPYPWGDSPLHF
DNA: TGTGCCAGCAGCCCCTATCCATGGGGGGATTCACCCCTCCACTTT
D: NA
J: TRBJ1-6
length: 15
size: few
V: TRBV5-6

CDR3: CASSLQGYVTEAFF
DNA: TGTGCCAGCAGCTTGCAGGGCTATGTCACTGAAGCTTTCTTT
D: NA
J: TRBJ1-1
length: 14
size: NA
V: TRBV7-3

CDR3: CASSLRYGSSNLHSSYEQYF
DNA: TGTGCCAGCAGCTTGAGGTACGGTAGCAGTAACCTTCATTCTTCCTACGAGCAGTACTTC
D: NA
J: TRBJ2-7
length: 20
size: once
V: TRBV5-4

CDR3: CASSYAELSYGYTF
DNA: TGCGCCAGCAGCTATGCGGAGCTCAGCTATGGCTACACCTTC
D: NA
J: TRBJ1-2
length: 14
size: NA
V: TRBV5-1

CDR3: CASRDGTSGGFFSTDTQYF
DNA: TGTGCCAGCAGAGACGGGACTAGCGGGGGGTTCTTTAGCACAGATACGCAGTATTTT
D: TRBD2
J: TRBJ2-3
length: 19
size: NA
V: TRBV2

CDR3: CAWSIAVGSTNEKLFF
DNA: TGTGCCTGGAGCATCGCGGTCGGGTCAACAAATGAAAAACTGTTTTTT
D: NA
J: TRBJ1-4
length: 16
size: NA
V: TRBV30

CDR3: CASSTSRTGPSGANVLTF
DNA: TGTGCCAGCAGCACGTCCCGGACAGGGCCCTCTGGGGCCAACGTCCTGACTTTC
D: TRBD1
J: TRBJ2-6
length: 18
size: NA
V: TRBV5-6

CDR3: CASSLVGARETQYF
DNA: TGTGCCAGCAGCTTAGTGGGGGCGCGGGAGACCCAGTACTTC
D: NA
J: TRBJ2-5
length: 14
size: NA
V: TRBV7-2

CDR3: CASGLDHPDERDTQYF
DNA: TGTGCTAGTGGTTTGGACCATCCCGATGAGAGGGATACGCAGTATTTT
D: NA
J: TRBJ2-3
length: 16
size: NA
V: TRBV12-5

CDR3: CASSLTGWGETQYF
DNA: TGTGCCAGCAGCTTAACAGGGTGGGGAGAGACCCAGTACTTC
D: NA
J: TRBJ2-5
length: 14
size: NA
V: TRBV7-7

CDR3: CASSQEGTGGWETQYF
DNA: TGCGCCAGCAGCCAAGAGGGGACAGGGGGCTGGGAGACCCAGTACTTC
D: TRBD1
J: TRBJ2-5
length: 16
size: NA
V: TRBV4-1

CDR3: CASSQDFAPGNTEAFF
DNA: TGTGCCAGCAGCCAAGATTTTGCTCCGGGGAACACTGAAGCTTTCTTT
D: NA
J: TRBJ1-1
length: 16
size: NA
V: TRBV14

CDR3: CASTPDRVRKTGFGGYTF
DNA: TGTGCCAGCACCCCGGATAGGGTCCGCAAGACAGGCTTTGGTGGCTACACCTTC
D: NA
J: TRBJ1-2
length: 18
size: NA
V: TRBV7-2

CDR3: CASSLDRVGQPQHF
DNA: TGTGCCAGCAGCTTGGACAGGGTGGGTCAGCCCCAGCATTTT
D: TRBD1
J: TRBJ1-5
length: 14
size: NA
V: TRBV9

CDR3: CASSPGTSGGGGTQYF
DNA: TGTGCCAGCAGCCCAGGGACTAGCGGGGGCGGGGGCACGCAGTATTTT
D: TRBD2
J: TRBJ2-3
length: 16
size: NA
V: TRBV7-2

CDR3: CASSPRDSSSYNEQFF
DNA: TGTGCCAGCAGCCCGCGGGACTCGAGCTCCTACAATGAGCAGTTCTTC
D: NA
J: TRBJ2-1
length: 16
size: NA
V: TRBV7-9

CDR3: CASSQPGQGLGYGYTF
DNA: TGCGCCAGCAGCCAACCAGGACAGGGGTTGGGTTATGGCTACACCTTC
D: TRBD1
J: TRBJ1-2
length: 16
size: NA
V: TRBV4-1

CDR3: CASSEPGGLGNTIYF
DNA: TGTGCCAGCAGTGAGCCAGGGGGTCTGGGAAACACCATATATTTT
D: TRBD1
J: TRBJ1-3
length: 15
size: once
V: TRBV6-1

CDR3: CASSPGLAGTQETQYF
DNA: TGTGCCAGCAGCCCCGGACTAGCGGGGACGCAAGAGACCCAGTACTTC
D: TRBD2
J: TRBJ2-5
length: 16
size: NA
V: TRBV9

CDR3: CASSQWQSTYEQYF
DNA: TGCGCCAGCAGCCAGTGGCAGTCGACCTACGAGCAGTACTTC
D: NA
J: TRBJ2-7
length: 14
size: NA
V: TRBV4-3

CDR3: CASSLGVGQGGLANYGYTF
DNA: TGCGCCAGCAGCTTGGGAGTCGGACAGGGGGGACTAGCTAACTATGGCTACACCTTC
D: TRBD1
J: TRBJ1-2
length: 19
size: NA
V: TRBV5-1

CDR3: CASSPDRGRITNEKLFF
DNA: TGCGCCAGCAGCCCTGACAGGGGGCGAATCACTAATGAAAAACTGTTTTTT
D: TRBD1
J: TRBJ1-4
length: 17
size: NA
V: TRBV5-1

CDR3: CASSLAPTGYNEQFF
DNA: TGTGCCAGCAGCTTGGCACCTACGGGGTACAATGAGCAGTTCTTC
D: NA
J: TRBJ2-1
length: 15
size: NA
V: TRBV5-5

CDR3: CASRGGQETQYF
DNA: TGTGCCAGCAGAGGGGGCCAAGAGACCCAGTACTTC
D: NA
J: TRBJ2-5
length: 12
size: once
V: TRBV6-1

CDR3: CATSSQRTGVNEKLFF
DNA: TGTGCCACCAGCAGCCAAAGAACAGGGGTTAATGAAAAACTGTTTTTT
D: TRBD1
J: TRBJ1-4
length: 16
size: NA
V: TRBV15

CDR3: CASSTSDSPYEQYF
DNA: TGTGCCAGCAGCACCTCGGACAGTCCTTACGAGCAGTACTTC
D: NA
J: TRBJ2-7
length: 14
size: NA
V: TRBV5-6

CDR3: CARGRRVGFF
DNA: TGCGCCAGAGGACGGAGGGTAGGGTTTTTT
D: NA
J: TRBJ1-4
length: 10
size: NA
V: TRBV23-1

CDR3: CASSPDMIDGNIQYF
DNA: TGTGCCAGCAGCCCCGACATGATTGATGGAAACATTCAGTACTTC
D: NA
J: TRBJ2-4
length: 15
size: NA
V: TRBV5-4